The next 15 T cell receptor beta chains were all read from a single sample in a study of response to subunit inactivated influenza vaccine. Via MiXCR, TCRdb re-called the RT-PCR reads, giving one row per CDR3 protein. Of 530,000 or so distinct CDR3 sequences in the sample, 25% were seen once. The material was CD4+ T cells sorted from PBMCs, obtained more than 4 days after vaccination. Source of these receptors: a man aged 50 to 60 who received an inactivated influenza vaccine.

The rearrangement uses TRBV5-1 and TRBJ2-5, with D hard to call. Trimming shortened V by 7 bases and J by 1 base, and 8 bases separated the two germline ends. Germline V lookup: CDR1 SGHRS, CDR2 YFSETQ. The CDR3 runs to 12 residues. The CDR3 bases are TGCGCCAGCGGACCCGCCCAAGAGACCCAGTACTTC. Translation: CASGPAQETQYF.

This clonotype has more than one count but fewer than ten. The chain couples TRBV4-2 to TRBJ2-7; D is ambiguous. This CDR3 is 13 amino acids long. CDR1 is LGHNA and CDR2 is YNFKEQ in the germline V gene. V gave up 1 base and J gave up 0 bases, with 4 bases separating them. Here the CDR3 reads CASSQGHSYEQYF. CDR3 nucleotide sequence: TGTGCCAGCAGCCAAGGACACTCCTACGAGCAGTACTTC.

The chain is built from TRBV6-5 and TRBJ2-5; D remains unclear. With 5 bases removed from V and 7 bases from J, the gap between germline ends came to 17 bases. The CDR3 length is 14 residues. Germline V gene sequence: CDR1 MNHEY, CDR2 SVGAGI. The CDR3 DNA reads TGTGCCAGCAGTCTACGACACGAAACCGGGACCCAGTACTTC. This translates into CASSLRHETGTQYF.

This sequence joins TRBV28 and TRBJ2-7, with TRBD1 matching 8 bases. The V segment lost 3 bases and the J segment 2 bases; nucleotides outside the gene matches: 3. The germline CDR1 and CDR2 sequences are MDHEN and SYDVKM. The CDR3 has 14 amino acids. As DNA, the CDR3 is TGTGCCAGCAGTTTCTGGGACAGGCCCTACGAGCAGTACTTC. Translated: CASSFWDRPYEQYF.

This clonotype was observed at least ten times. The chain recombines TRBV5-1 with TRBJ1-1; 10 bases are shared with TRBD1. The J segment lost 3 bases and the V segment lost 3 bases, leaving 5 bases of the junction unmatched. The germline CDR1 and CDR2 sequences are SGHRS and YFSETQ. The CDR3 spans 15 residues. CDR3 in amino acids: CASSWGQGLYTEAFF. The CDR3 coding sequence is TGCGCCAGCAGCTGGGGACAGGGGCTTTACACTGAAGCTTTCTTT.

In its sample, this clonotype was seen once. The rearrangement joins TRBV7-2 to TRBJ2-1, with 9 bases lining up with TRBD1. Germline CDR1 reads SGHTA; CDR2 reads FQGNSA. The trim removed 3 bases at V and 12 bases at J, leaving 6 bases unmatched. The CDR3 runs 13 residues. This CDR3 reads CASSFAQGAAQFF. The CDR3 region has the DNA TGTGCCAGCAGCTTCGCACAGGGGGCGGCGCAGTTCTTC.

The chain carries TRBV20-1 and TRBJ2-6, with D perhaps assigned TRBD1 or TRBD2 (5 bases each). The V and J ends lost 5 bases and 0 bases respectively, with 14 bases between them. The germline gives CDR1 DFQATT, CDR2 SNEGSKA (reference sequence). This CDR3 is 16 amino acids long. CDR3 coding DNA: TGCAGTGCTGGGGGATTAGGGAGCTCTGGGGCCAACGTCCTGACTTTC. This translates into CSAGGLGSSGANVLTF.

This clonotype was counted only a few times. The chain uses TRBV20-1 and TRBJ2-7, with TRBD1 identical over 9 bases. This CDR3 contains 15 residues. CDR1 is DFQATT and CDR2 is SNEGSKA in the germline V gene (reference sequence). V lost 6 bases to trimming and J lost 1 base; unmatched junction nucleotides: 10. This CDR3 reads CSAPETGTGSYEQYF. The CDR3 DNA follows: TGCAGTGCCCCAGAGACCGGGACAGGGTCCTACGAGCAGTACTTC.

The rearrangement links TRBV7-2 to TRBJ1-1; weak D call: TRBD1 (5 bases). Germline lookup yields CDR1 SGHTA and CDR2 FQGNSA. V was shortened by 2 bases and J by 6 bases, with 13 bases between the two germline ends. This CDR3 has 14 amino acids. CDR3 nucleotides: TGTGCCAGCAGCTTAACGGGGCTAAGGGCTGAAGCTTTCTTT. Protein sequence: CASSLTGLRAEAFF.

This chain uses TRBV6-2 or TRBV6-3 with TRBJ2-1; D gene ambiguous. The germline gives CDR1 MNHEY, CDR2 SVGEGT. The CDR3 length is 13 residues. V was clipped by 5 bases and J by 5 bases, with 10 bases between them. CDR3 in amino acids: CASSTPQNNEQFF. CDR3 coding DNA: TGTGCCAGCAGTACGCCACAGAACAATGAGCAGTTCTTC.

J is TRBJ2-1 and V is TRBV20-1, with 9 bases matching TRBD2. The V and J ends lost 0 bases and 9 bases, in that order; junction bases with no gene match: 9. This CDR3 spans 15 amino acids. From germline, CDR1 is DFQATT and CDR2 SNEGSKA (reference sequence). The CDR3 loop is CSARDLAGGPGEQFF. CDR3 bases: TGCAGTGCTAGAGATCTGGCGGGAGGGCCGGGTGAGCAGTTCTTC.

There are a few counts of this clonotype. CDR3 region: CASSQVRNEQFF. CDR3 DNA: TGTGCCAGCAGCCAAGTCCGTAATGAGCAGTTCTTC. The chain carries TRBV3-1 and TRBJ2-1; D gene ambiguous. There are 12 residues in the CDR3. Germline loops: CDR1 LGHDT, CDR2 YNNKEL (reference sequence). Trimming pared 1 base from V and 7 bases from J, leaving 5 bases between.

The rearrangement uses TRBV4-2 and TRBJ2-1; D is unclear. The CDR3 totals 17 residues. V lost 0 bases to trimming and J lost 0 bases, with 12 bases between them. Per the germline V gene, CDR1 is LGHNA and CDR2 is YNFKEQ. The CDR3 spells CASSQDRKASSYNEQFF. CDR3 sequence (DNA): TGTGCCAGCAGCCAAGATAGGAAGGCGAGCTCCTACAATGAGCAGTTCTTC.

The chain employs TRBV28 and TRBJ2-5; D gene unclear. From germline, CDR1 is MDHEN and CDR2 SYDVKM. The CDR3 sequence is 13 residues long. Trimming took off 6 bases at V and 0 bases at J, with 8 bases between the two ends. The chain's CDR3 is CASSRHYQETQYF. The CDR3 DNA reads as TGTGCCAGCAGCAGACATTACCAAGAGACCCAGTACTTC.

This clonotype was counted only a few times. The chain links TRBV10-1 to TRBJ2-7; D possibly uses TRBD1 or TRBD2 (5 bases each). The CDR3 consists of 14 residues. Deletions cut 4 bases from V and 3 bases from J, with 13 bases between. Germline lookup yields CDR1 WNHNN and CDR2 SYGVQD (reference sequence). The CDR3 sequence is CASSGEGPYYEQYF. The CDR3 DNA sequence: TGCGCCAGCAGTGGAGAGGGGCCTTACTACGAGCAGTACTTC.